These 20 T cell receptor beta chains were sequenced from one sample in a study of pediatric ulcerative colitis. Rectal tissue came from one to two pinch biopsies taken at colonoscopy. Only in-frame clones appear in the TCRdb table, and some are missing; sequencing was by immunoSEQ multiplex PCR. The sample lists 30,000 or so clones, about 81% occurring once. Sequencing used gut tissue. The receptor source for this set is a boy between 10 and 17 years old with mild ulcerative colitis.

The V call is TRBV5-8, the J call TRBJ1-5; TRBD1 matches 8 bases. Germline V gene data show CDR1 as SGHTS and CDR2 as YDEGEE. CDR3 length: 13 amino acids. Trimming removed 4 bases from V and 6 bases from J; junction bases left unmatched: 3. CDR3 protein: CASSRDRGQPQHF. The CDR3 DNA follows: TGTGCCAGCAGCCGAGACAGGGGTCAGCCCCAGCATTTT.

The V call is TRBV21-1, the J call TRBJ2-7; whether TRBD1, the table's D call, matches the DNA was not checked. TRBV21-1 is described as a pseudogene. This CDR3 is built from 17 residues. CDR3 amino acids: CASSTCNRGSLSYEQYF. CDR3 DNA sequence: TGTGCCAGCAGCACGTGTAACAGGGGGTCCTTATCCTACGAGCAGTACTTC.

The rearrangement links TRBV30 to TRBJ1-6; D unclear. The V and J ends lost 1 base and 8 bases respectively, with 12 bases between them. In germline, CDR1 is GTSNPN, CDR2 SVGIG (reference sequence). This CDR3 region has 14 residues. This chain's CDR3 is CAWSEATGHSPLHF. The DNA for the CDR3 is TGTGCCTGGAGTGAGGCGACCGGACATTCACCCCTCCACTTT.

The V call is TRBV5-1, the J call TRBJ1-3; a possible D gene is TRBD1 (6 bases). The CDR3 runs to 18 residues. Trimming removed 1 base from V and 0 bases from J, with 17 bases in between. The germline V gene has CDR1 SGHRS and CDR2 YFSETQ. CDR3 region: CASSLKFGGSGSGNTIYF. CDR3 in DNA: TGCGCCAGCAGCTTGAAATTTGGGGGCTCCGGCTCTGGAAACACCATATATTTT.

This clone was seen a single time. The J gene is TRBJ1-2, the V gene TRBV6-5; D unclear. V dropped 5 bases and J dropped 4 bases, with 11 bases sitting between them. Germline values: CDR1 MNHEY, CDR2 SVGAGI. The CDR3 has 13 residues. CDR3 sequence: CASSNGQSYGYTF. The CDR3 DNA follows: TGTGCCAGCAGTAACGGCCAGAGCTATGGCTACACCTTC.

The chain uses TRBV11-2 and TRBJ2-4; D might be TRBD1 or TRBD2, each matching 5 bases. V lost 5 bases and J lost 8, with 19 bases in between. The CDR3 covers 15 residues. Germline lookup yields CDR1 SGHAT and CDR2 FQNNGV. Written as DNA, the CDR3 is TGTGCCAGCAGCACCGGGGCCGGAAGAAGGGACATTCAGTACTTC. It is translated as CASSTGAGRRDIQYF. Variable domain in full (rest from reference TRBV11-2 and TRBJ2-4): EAGVAQSPRYKIIEKRQSVAFWCNPISGHATLYWYQQILGQGPKLLIQFQNNGVVDDSQLPKDRFSAERLKGVDSTLKIQPAKLEDSAVYLCASSTGAGRRDIQYFGAGTRLSVL.

This sequence joins TRBV7-2 and TRBJ2-2; the D gene could be TRBD1 or TRBD2 (5 bases each). V dropped 5 bases and J dropped 4 bases, with 8 bases sitting between them. The CDR3 runs 13 residues. Germline V gene lookup returns CDR1 SGHTA and CDR2 FQGNSA. CDR3 coding DNA: TGTGCCAGCAGCCGGGACGGCACCGGGGAGCTGTTTTTT. Its translation: CASSRDGTGELFF.

This chain links TRBV11-2 with TRBJ2-3; D is uncertain. The CDR3 spans 11 residues. The germline V gene encodes CDR1 SGHAT and CDR2 FQNNGV. Trimming pared 1 base from V and 8 bases from J, leaving 4 bases between. The CDR3 DNA sequence: TGTGCCAGCAGCTTAGGCGGTACGCAGTATTTT. It translates to CASSLGGTQYF. Full variable domain (remainder filled in from reference TRBV11-2 and TRBJ2-3): EAGVAQSPRYKIIEKRQSVAFWCNPISGHATLYWYQQILGQGPKLLIQFQNNGVVDDSQLPKDRFSAERLKGVDSTLKIQPAKLEDSAVYLCASSLGGTQYFGPGTRLTVL.

The V gene is TRBV18, the J gene TRBJ2-1; no definite D call. The germline V gene encodes CDR1 KGHSH and CDR2 LQKENI. The ends were cut back, 3 bases at V and 4 bases at J, with 1 base in the middle. This CDR3 is 11 amino acids long. The CDR3: CASSPYNEQFF. CDR3 DNA sequence: TGTGCCAGCTCACCTTACAATGAGCAGTTCTTC.

This clone was recorded once. The chain is built from TRBV5-1 and TRBJ2-1, with 8 bases aligning to TRBD2. V gave up 0 bases and J gave up 4 bases; unmatched junction bases: 6. Looked up from germline, CDR1 is SGHRS and CDR2 is YFSETQ. This CDR3 is built from 16 residues. Here the CDR3 reads CASSLAPGGAYNEQFF. In nucleotides, the CDR3 is TGCGCCAGCAGCTTGGCCCCGGGGGGGGCTTACAATGAGCAGTTCTTC.

The chain combines TRBV7-6 with TRBJ1-6; TRBD1 matches 7 bases. V shed 4 bases, J shed 10 bases, and the junction held 10 bases outside the gene matches. Germline V CDR1 and CDR2: SGHVS, FNYEAQ. This CDR3 is built from 15 residues. CDR3 nucleotides: TGTGCCAGCAGCTCAACACGACAGGGTGGCTCACCCCTCCACTTT. It specifies CASSSTRQGGSPLHF.

This rearrangement joins TRBV19 to TRBJ2-2, with D perhaps matching TRBD1 or TRBD2 (6 bases each). From germline, CDR1 is LNHDA and CDR2 SQIVND (reference sequence). The CDR3 has 14 residues. With 5 bases removed from V and 6 bases from J, the gap between germline ends came to 13 bases. CDR3 in DNA: TGTGCCAGTAGTGGGGCAAGGGGGGCCGGGGAGCTGTTTTTT. As protein: CASSGARGAGELFF.

CDR3 sequence (DNA): TGTGCCAGCTCCCGCGAAGAGGGCCTAGCCAAAAACATTCAGTACTTC. Encoded protein: CASSREEGLAKNIQYF. V is TRBV18 and J is TRBJ2-4, with a weak D call TRBD2 (5 bases). V was cut by 6 bases and J by 0 bases, with 15 bases left in between. CDR1 and CDR2 from the germline V gene are KGHSH and LQKENI. CDR3 length: 16 residues. The full variable domain, with the rest looked up from reference TRBV18 and TRBJ2-4, is NAGVMQNPRHLVRRRGQEARLRCSPMKGHSHVYWYRQLPEEGLKFMVYLQKENIIDESGMPKERFSAEFPKEGPSILRIQQVVRGDSAAYFCASSREEGLAKNIQYFGAGTRLSVL.

This clone was observed once. The chain links TRBV5-1 to TRBJ2-3, with a possible D match to TRBD1 (5 bases). The germline V gene encodes CDR1 SGHRS and CDR2 YFSETQ. Trimming pared 3 bases from V and 2 bases from J, leaving 13 bases between. This CDR3 has 15 amino acids. DNA for the CDR3: TGCGCCAGCAGCTCCCAGGGCCTGATCACAGATACGCAGTATTTT. Its translation is CASSSQGLITDTQYF.

This sequence joins TRBV6-4 and TRBJ1-4, with a possible D match to TRBD1 (5 bases). Germline-derived CDR1 and CDR2 are MRHNA and SNTAGT. V was cut by 6 bases and J by 3 bases, with 11 bases left in between. The CDR3 contains 14 residues. CDR3 region: CASRSDSPNEKLFF. CDR3 DNA: TGTGCCAGCAGGTCTGACAGTCCTAATGAAAAACTGTTTTTT.

The CDR3 region has the DNA TGTGCCAGCAGTCGGGGACTTCCCTCCGAGCAGTACTTC. Residues: CASSRGLPSEQYF. The chain recombines TRBV6-5 with TRBJ2-7; D perhaps matches TRBD2 (6 bases). The CDR3 covers 13 residues. Looked up from germline, CDR1 is MNHEY and CDR2 is SVGAGI. V lost 5 bases and J lost 6, with 14 bases in between.

This sequence joins TRBV5-1 and TRBJ2-5; possibly TRBD1 for D (5 bases). The germline CDR1 and CDR2 sequences are SGHRS and YFSETQ. The CDR3 contains 17 residues. V was trimmed by 0 bases and J by 5 bases, leaving 20 bases between them. The CDR3 reads CASSLGLALKGLETQYF. CDR3 in DNA: TGCGCCAGCAGCTTGGGACTTGCTTTGAAGGGGCTGGAGACCCAGTACTTC. Full variable domain (rest looked up from reference TRBV5-1 and TRBJ2-5): KAGVTQTPRYLIKTRGQQVTLSCSPISGHRSVSWYQQTPGQGLQFLFEYFSETQRNKGNFPGRFSGRQFSNSRSEMNVSTLELGDSALYLCASSLGLALKGLETQYFGPGTRLLVL.

The J gene is TRBJ2-1, the V gene TRBV5-6, with D uncertain. Germline-derived CDR1 and CDR2 are SGHDT and YYEEEE. V dropped 0 bases and J dropped 1 base, with 8 bases sitting between them. This CDR3 is 15 amino acids long. The CDR3 spells CASSLVSLSYNEQFF. CDR3 DNA sequence: TGTGCCAGCAGCTTGGTTTCGTTATCCTACAATGAGCAGTTCTTC.

The rearrangement uses TRBV14 and TRBJ2-7, with D tentatively TRBD1 or TRBD2 (6 bases each). The CDR3 loop spans 16 amino acids. The germline V gene has CDR1 SGHDN and CDR2 FVKESK. Trimming left V 1 base short and J 4 bases short, with 17 bases between. The CDR3 reads CASSQVLVGGIYEQYF. The CDR3 coding sequence is TGTGCCAGCAGCCAAGTCCTCGTCGGGGGCATATACGAGCAGTACTTC.

This clone was seen more than once but under ten times. The chain uses TRBV7-6 and TRBJ1-1, with D unclear. The germline CDR1 and CDR2 sequences are SGHVS and FNYEAQ. The CDR3 extends over 13 amino acids. V gave up 1 base and J gave up 5 bases, with 8 bases separating them. The DNA for the CDR3 is TGTGCCAGCAGCTTAGTAAGGGAGACTGAAGCTTTCTTT. Translation: CASSLVRETEAFF.